The 16 T cell receptor beta chains below were found in one sample sequenced in a study of cytomegalovirus exposure and HLA in healthy donors. This table comes from immunoSEQ multiplex PCR, and its TCRdb copy is limited to in-frame clones, with some not included. There are about 130,000 clones in the sample; approximately 89% occur only once, and about 8.2% lies in the top ten. The material sequenced was PBMCs. The receptors come from a woman younger than 30 in good health and CMV-seropositive.

V is TRBV7-2 and J is TRBJ2-1; D might be TRBD1 (6 bases). In germline, CDR1 is SGHTA, CDR2 FQGNSA. Deletions cut 4 bases from V and 4 bases from J, with 8 bases between. The CDR3 is 13 amino acids. The CDR3: CASSSTGYNEQFF. In nucleotides, the CDR3 is TGTGCCAGCAGCTCTACAGGGTACAATGAGCAGTTCTTC.

This chain connects TRBV6-1 to TRBJ2-7; D is possibly TRBD1 (7 bases). The CDR3 sequence is 14 residues long. Germline assignment: CDR1 MNHNS and CDR2 SASEGT. Trimming cost V 6 bases and J 5 bases, with 17 bases left between them. This chain's CDR3 is CASSPGGTMHEQYF. The CDR3 coding sequence is TGTGCCAGCAGCCCAGGGGGGACGATGCACGAGCAGTACTTC.

The genes are TRBV6-5 and TRBJ1-3; no reliable D call. Germline CDR1 reads MNHEY; CDR2 reads SVGAGI. V was trimmed by 6 bases and J by 0 bases, leaving 9 bases between them. This CDR3 region has 14 residues. CDR3 in DNA: TGTGCCAGCAGATTATCTTCCTCTGGAAACACCATATATTTT. Translation gives CASRLSSSGNTIYF.

This clone was observed once. This chain uses TRBV7-6 with TRBJ2-5; 11 nucleotides agree with TRBD2. CDR3 size: 16 residues. Germline V CDR1 and CDR2: SGHVS, FNYEAQ. Trimming removed 1 base from V and 3 bases from J; junction bases left unmatched: 4. CDR3 amino acids: CASSLESSGGEETQYF. The CDR3 bases are TGTGCCAGCAGCTTAGAGAGTAGCGGGGGGGAAGAGACCCAGTACTTC.

The chain employs TRBV4-1 and TRBJ2-5; no reliable D call. Trimming left V 2 bases short and J 4 bases short, with 8 bases between. In germline, CDR1 is MGHRA, CDR2 YSYEKL. The CDR3 covers 13 residues. The CDR3 region is CASSQTVIETQYF. The DNA of the CDR3 is TGCGCCAGCAGCCAAACAGTGATAGAGACCCAGTACTTC.

DNA for the CDR3: TGCGCCAGCAGCCCAGGGGTATCTACCTACAATGAGCAGTTCTTC. This encodes CASSPGVSTYNEQFF. The chain carries TRBV5-1 and TRBJ2-1; D possibly corresponds to TRBD1 (6 bases). V gave up 4 bases and J gave up 2 bases, with 13 bases separating them. Germline V gene data show CDR1 as SGHRS and CDR2 as YFSETQ. The CDR3 loop spans 15 amino acids.

V and J are TRBV7-9 and TRBJ2-3; D not certain. Germline V gene sequence: CDR1 SEHNR, CDR2 FQNEAQ (reference sequence). The length of the CDR3 is 13 residues. V lost 8 bases to trimming and J lost 1 base, with 10 bases between them. Here the CDR3 reads CASGAVGTDTQYF. The CDR3 DNA follows: TGTGCCAGCGGCGCGGTGGGCACAGATACGCAGTATTTT.

The V call is TRBV4-1, the J call TRBJ2-2; TRBD1 matches 9 bases. V shed 6 bases and J 4 bases; nucleotides not matched to a gene: 6. The CDR3 contains 15 residues. Germline V gene data show CDR1 as MGHRA and CDR2 as YSYEKL. CDR3 sequence reads: CASRRTGGITGELFF. The CDR3 DNA reads as TGCGCCAGCAGACGTACAGGGGGCATCACCGGGGAGCTGTTTTTT.

The gene calls are TRBV6-6 and TRBJ1-5; TRBD1 matches at 11 bases. V gave up 8 bases and J gave up 2 bases; unmatched junction bases: 5. The CDR3 has 15 residues. The V gene's germline CDR1 is MNHNY and CDR2 SVGAGI (reference sequence). DNA of the CDR3: TGTGCCAGCGCAAGGGGACAGGGGGGCAATCAGCCCCAGCATTTT. This translates into CASARGQGGNQPQHF.

The J gene is TRBJ2-7, the V gene TRBV5-6; TRBD2 matches at 14 bases. The CDR3 contains 16 residues. V was pared by 0 bases and J by 2 bases, with 1 base of the junction left unmatched. CDR1 and CDR2 (germline): SGHDT, YYEEEE. The CDR3 protein is CASSLAGLAGAYEQYF. DNA of the CDR3: TGTGCCAGCAGCTTGGCGGGACTAGCGGGGGCCTACGAGCAGTACTTC.

The genes are TRBV5-1 and TRBJ2-2; D uncertain. Trimming shortened V by 4 bases and J by 4 bases, and 11 bases separated the two germline ends. From germline, CDR1 is SGHRS and CDR2 YFSETQ. This CDR3 contains 14 residues. CDR3 in amino acids: CASSRTVATGELFF. CDR3 DNA: TGCGCCAGCAGCAGAACGGTAGCCACCGGGGAGCTGTTTTTT.

V usage is TRBV19 and J usage is TRBJ2-3, with D possibly TRBD2 on 5 matching bases. The CDR3 contains 16 residues. The V end lost 3 bases, the J end lost 4 bases, and 17 bases lay between the germline ends. Germline V gene sequence: CDR1 LNHDA, CDR2 SQIVND (reference sequence). CDR3 sequence: CASSMRVGWGADTQYF. The DNA of the CDR3 is TGTGCCAGTAGTATGCGCGTCGGGTGGGGAGCAGATACGCAGTATTTT.

The chain couples TRBV7-2 to TRBJ2-1, with 7 bases matching TRBD1. Germline lookup yields CDR1 SGHTA and CDR2 FQGNSA. Germline trimming cut 0 bases from V and 0 bases from J; bases unmatched to any gene: 2. There are 16 residues in the CDR3. The CDR3 DNA follows: TGTGCCAGCAGCTTAGCTGCAGGGGGCTCCTACAATGAGCAGTTCTTC. This encodes CASSLAAGGSYNEQFF.

The V gene is TRBV9, the J gene TRBJ2-6, with D unclear. Germline CDR1 is SGDLS and CDR2 is YYNGEE. The length of the CDR3 is 15 residues. Between the trimmed V and J ends, which lost 0 bases and 4 bases, there was a span of 8 bases. Written as DNA, the CDR3 is TGTGCCAGCAGCGTAGGAGAGGCAGGGGCCAACGTCCTGACTTTC. This translates into CASSVGEAGANVLTF.

The rearrangement uses TRBV2 and TRBJ1-2, with TRBD1 matching 9 bases. With 6 bases clipped from V and 9 bases from J, the junction kept 8 bases outside the gene matches. Per the germline V gene, CDR1 is SNHLY and CDR2 is FYNNEI. There are 13 residues in the CDR3. The CDR3 region is CASRRTGVASYTF. Here the CDR3 DNA reads TGTGCCAGCAGGCGGACAGGGGTTGCGAGCTACACCTTC.

This clone has just one count. The chain is built from TRBV7-8 and TRBJ1-2; D gene unclear. The length of the CDR3 is 13 residues. V was pared by 8 bases and J by 3 bases, with 13 bases between. The V gene's germline CDR1 is SGHVS and CDR2 FQNEAQ. Written as DNA, the CDR3 is TGTGCCAGCTCTCACCCGGGTGACTATGGCTACACCTTC. This encodes CASSHPGDYGYTF.